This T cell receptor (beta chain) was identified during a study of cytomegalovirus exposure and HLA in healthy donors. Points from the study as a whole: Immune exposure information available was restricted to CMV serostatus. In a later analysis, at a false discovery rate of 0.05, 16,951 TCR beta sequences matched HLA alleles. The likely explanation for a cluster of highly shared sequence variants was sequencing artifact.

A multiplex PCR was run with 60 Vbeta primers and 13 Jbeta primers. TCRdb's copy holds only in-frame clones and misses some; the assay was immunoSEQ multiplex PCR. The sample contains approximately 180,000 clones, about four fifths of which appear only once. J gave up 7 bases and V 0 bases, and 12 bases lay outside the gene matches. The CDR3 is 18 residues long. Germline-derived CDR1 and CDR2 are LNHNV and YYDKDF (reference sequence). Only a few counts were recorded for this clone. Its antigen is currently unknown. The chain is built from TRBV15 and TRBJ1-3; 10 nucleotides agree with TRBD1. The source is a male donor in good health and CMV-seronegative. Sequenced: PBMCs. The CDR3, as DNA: TGTGCCACCAGCAGAGATACAAGCGGGACAGGGGTCTGGAACACCATATATTTT. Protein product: CATSRDTSGTGVWNTIYF.